Each of the 8 T cell receptor beta chains below was sequenced from the same sample in a study of CD8+CD57+ T cells in acquired aplastic anemia. Individuals selected for sequencing had exhibited CD8+CD57+ cell expansion on flow cytometry. Profiles of TCR beta VDJ and CDR3 were generated from a genomic DNA template. Via MiXCR, TCRdb re-called the reads, giving one row per CDR3 protein. The top ten hold around 45% of the sample, which has around 150,000 distinct CDR3 sequences, about 64% seen once. The specimen sequenced was sorted CD4+, CD8+, or CD8+CD57+ T cells (not recorded which) from PBMCs. The receptors were gathered from a human donor with aplastic anemia.

Turning to this clonotype: Mismatch with germline at one junction end may stem from a read error. The rearrangement uses TRBV7-2 and TRBJ2-5, with D perhaps TRBD2 (6 bases). Germline loops: CDR1 SGHTA, CDR2 FQGNSA. The CDR3 loop spans 13 amino acids. CDR3 region: CVSSLGGIETQYF. The CDR3 nucleotides read TGTGTCAGCAGCTTAGGAGGGATTGAGACCCAGTACTTC.

The CDR3 spells CASSSLLQGQQFF. The CDR3 DNA is TGTGCCAGCAGCTCCCTTCTCCAGGGCCAGCAGTTCTTC. This rearrangement joins TRBV7-2 to TRBJ2-1, with a weak D call TRBD1 (5 bases). The CDR3 is made up of 13 amino acids. With 4 bases removed from V and 11 bases from J, the gap between germline ends came to 15 bases. CDR1 and CDR2 (germline): SGHTA, FQGNSA.

This clonotype appeared a few times. A read error may account for a junction end that differs from germline. The chain links TRBV12-3 or TRBV12-4 to TRBJ2-7; maybe TRBD1 (6 bases). CDR3 length equals 13 residues. CDR3 in amino acids: CATSDSLGGEQYF. The CDR3 bases are TGTGCCACCAGTGATTCCCTAGGGGGCGAGCAGTACTTC.

This sequence joins TRBV24-1 and TRBJ2-3, with 12 bases matching TRBD2. V lost 4 bases to trimming and J lost 2 bases; unmatched junction nucleotides: 6. Per germline, CDR1 KGHDR and CDR2 SFDVKD. The CDR3 loop spans 17 amino acids. In DNA form, the CDR3 reads TGTGCCACCAGTGACCCCGGACTAGCGGGGCTCACAGATACGCAGTATTTT. This gives the protein CATSDPGLAGLTDTQYF.

The chain is built from TRBV5-6 and TRBJ2-5; D uncertain. Trimming pared 1 base from V and 0 bases from J, leaving 10 bases between. The germline V gene encodes CDR1 SGHDT and CDR2 YYEEEE. The CDR3 spans 15 residues. CDR3 protein: CASSLLLRHQETQYF. The CDR3 region has the DNA TGTGCCAGCAGCTTGCTGCTCAGGCACCAAGAGACCCAGTACTTC.

This clonotype showed up just a few times. The rearrangement joins TRBV24-1 to TRBJ1-5; 11 bases are a match to TRBD1. The ends lost 6 bases at V and 5 bases at J; junction bases unmatched: 2. This CDR3 is 14 amino acids long. Germline-derived CDR1 and CDR2 are KGHDR and SFDVKD. CDR3 in DNA: TGTGCCACCAGTCGGGACAGGGGGGATCAGCCCCAGCATTTT. Residues: CATSRDRGDQPQHF.

This chain connects TRBV2 to TRBJ1-1, with 8 nucleotides matching TRBD1. Germline V lookup: CDR1 SNHLY, CDR2 FYNNEI. Unmatched junction bases numbered 5, after V lost 8 bases and J lost 0 bases. This CDR3 has 14 amino acids. CDR3 sequence: CASGDRGLNTEAFF. The CDR3 DNA reads TGTGCCAGCGGCGACAGGGGACTGAACACTGAAGCTTTCTTT.

This rearrangement joins TRBV7-2 to TRBJ2-2; D gene ambiguous. With 1 base removed from V and 14 bases from J, the gap between germline ends came to 8 bases. The germline gives CDR1 SGHTA, CDR2 FQGNSA. This CDR3 is built from 11 residues. CDR3 protein: CASSLVVTLFF. For the CDR3, the DNA is TGTGCCAGCAGCTTAGTCGTGACACTGTTTTTT.